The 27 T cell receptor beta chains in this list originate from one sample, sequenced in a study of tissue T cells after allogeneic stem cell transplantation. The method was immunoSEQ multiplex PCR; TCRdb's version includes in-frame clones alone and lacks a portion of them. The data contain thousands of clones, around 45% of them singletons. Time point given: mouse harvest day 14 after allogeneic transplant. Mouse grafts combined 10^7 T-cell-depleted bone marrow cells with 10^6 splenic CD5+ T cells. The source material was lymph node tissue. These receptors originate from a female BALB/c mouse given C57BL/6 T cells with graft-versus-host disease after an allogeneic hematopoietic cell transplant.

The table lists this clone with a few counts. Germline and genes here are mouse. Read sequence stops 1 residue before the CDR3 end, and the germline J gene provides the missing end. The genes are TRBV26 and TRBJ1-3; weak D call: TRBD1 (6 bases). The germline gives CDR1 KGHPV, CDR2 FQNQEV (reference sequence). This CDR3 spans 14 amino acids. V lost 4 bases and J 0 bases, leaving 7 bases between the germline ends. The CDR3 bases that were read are TGTGCCAGCAGTCCGGACAGTTCTGGAAATACGCTCTAT. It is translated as CASSPDSSGNTLY. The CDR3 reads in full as CASSPDSSGNTLYF.

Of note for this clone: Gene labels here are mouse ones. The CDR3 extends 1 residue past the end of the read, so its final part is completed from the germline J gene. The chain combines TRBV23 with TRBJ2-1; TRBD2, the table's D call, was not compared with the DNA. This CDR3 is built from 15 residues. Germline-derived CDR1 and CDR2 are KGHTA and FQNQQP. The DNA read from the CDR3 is TGCTCCAGCAGTCAAAGGGACTGGGGGGTTGCTGAGCAGTTC. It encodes CSSSQRDWGVAEQF. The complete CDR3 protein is CSSSQRDWGVAEQFF.

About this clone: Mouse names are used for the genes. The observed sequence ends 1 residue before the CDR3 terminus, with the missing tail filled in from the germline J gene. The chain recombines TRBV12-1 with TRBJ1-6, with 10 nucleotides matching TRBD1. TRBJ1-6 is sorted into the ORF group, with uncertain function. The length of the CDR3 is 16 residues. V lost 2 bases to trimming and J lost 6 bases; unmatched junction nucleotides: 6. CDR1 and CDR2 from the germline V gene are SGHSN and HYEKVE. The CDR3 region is CASSPRQGAVNSPLYF. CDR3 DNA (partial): TGTGCCAGCTCTCCTAGACAGGGGGCTGTTAATTCGCCCCTCTAC.

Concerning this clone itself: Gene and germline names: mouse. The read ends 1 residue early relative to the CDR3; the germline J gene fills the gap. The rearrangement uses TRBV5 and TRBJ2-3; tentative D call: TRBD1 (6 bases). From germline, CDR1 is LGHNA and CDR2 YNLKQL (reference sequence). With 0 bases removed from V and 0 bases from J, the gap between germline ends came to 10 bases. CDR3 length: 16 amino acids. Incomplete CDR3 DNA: TGTGCCAGCAGCCAAGAAGGGACAACTAGTGCAGAAACGCTGTAT. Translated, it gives CASSQEGTTSAETLY. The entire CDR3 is CASSQEGTTSAETLYF.

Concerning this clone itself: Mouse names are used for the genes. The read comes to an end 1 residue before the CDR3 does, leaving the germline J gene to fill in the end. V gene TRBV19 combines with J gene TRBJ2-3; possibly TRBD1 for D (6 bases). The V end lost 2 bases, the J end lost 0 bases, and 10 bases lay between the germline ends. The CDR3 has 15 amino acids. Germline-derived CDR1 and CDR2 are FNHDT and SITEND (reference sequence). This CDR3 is CASSMGTTSAETLYF. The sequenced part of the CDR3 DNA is TGTGCCAGCAGTATGGGGACAACTAGTGCAGAAACGCTGTAT.

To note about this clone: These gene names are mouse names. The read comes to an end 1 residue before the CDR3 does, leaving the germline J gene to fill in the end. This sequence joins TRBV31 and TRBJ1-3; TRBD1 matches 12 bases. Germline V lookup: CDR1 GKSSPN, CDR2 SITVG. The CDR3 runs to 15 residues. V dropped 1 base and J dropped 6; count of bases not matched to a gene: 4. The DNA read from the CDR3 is TGTGCCTGGAGTCCCGGGACAGGGGGCGAAAATACGCTCTAT. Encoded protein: CAWSPGTGGENTLY. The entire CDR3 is CAWSPGTGGENTLYF.

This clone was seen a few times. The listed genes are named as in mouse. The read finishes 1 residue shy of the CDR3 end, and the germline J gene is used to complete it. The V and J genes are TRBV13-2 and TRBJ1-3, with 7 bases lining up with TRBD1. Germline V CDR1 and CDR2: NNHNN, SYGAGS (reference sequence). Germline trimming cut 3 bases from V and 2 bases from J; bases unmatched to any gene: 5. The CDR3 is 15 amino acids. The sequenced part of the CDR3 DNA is TGTGCCAGCGGTGTCACCGGGACAGCTGGAAATACGCTCTAT. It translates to CASGVTGTAGNTLY. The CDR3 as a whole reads CASGVTGTAGNTLYF.

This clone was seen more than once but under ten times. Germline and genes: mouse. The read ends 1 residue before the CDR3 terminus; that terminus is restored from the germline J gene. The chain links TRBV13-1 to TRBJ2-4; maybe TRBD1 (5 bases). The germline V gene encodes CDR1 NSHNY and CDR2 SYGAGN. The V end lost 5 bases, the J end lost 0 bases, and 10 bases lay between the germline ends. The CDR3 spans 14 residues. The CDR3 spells CASRPDSSQNTLYF. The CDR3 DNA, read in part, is TGTGCCAGCAGACCCGACAGTAGTCAAAACACCTTGTAC.

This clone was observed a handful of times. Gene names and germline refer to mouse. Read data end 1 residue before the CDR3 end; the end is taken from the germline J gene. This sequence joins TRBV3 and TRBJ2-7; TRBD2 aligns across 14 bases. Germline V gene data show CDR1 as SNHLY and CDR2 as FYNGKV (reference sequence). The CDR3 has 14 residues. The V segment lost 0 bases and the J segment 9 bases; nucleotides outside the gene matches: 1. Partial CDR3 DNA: TGTGCCAGCAGCTTAGCCGGGACTGGGGGGGCACAGTAC. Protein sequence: CASSLAGTGGAQY. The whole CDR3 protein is CASSLAGTGGAQYF.

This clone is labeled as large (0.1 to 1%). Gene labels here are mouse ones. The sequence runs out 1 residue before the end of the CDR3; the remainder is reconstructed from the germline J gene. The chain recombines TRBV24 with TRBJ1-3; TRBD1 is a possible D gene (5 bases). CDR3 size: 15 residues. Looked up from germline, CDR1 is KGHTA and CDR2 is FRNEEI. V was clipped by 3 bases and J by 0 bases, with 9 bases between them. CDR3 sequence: CASSLPDNSGNTLYF. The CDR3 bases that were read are TGTGCCAGCAGTCTTCCGGACAATTCTGGAAATACGCTCTAT.

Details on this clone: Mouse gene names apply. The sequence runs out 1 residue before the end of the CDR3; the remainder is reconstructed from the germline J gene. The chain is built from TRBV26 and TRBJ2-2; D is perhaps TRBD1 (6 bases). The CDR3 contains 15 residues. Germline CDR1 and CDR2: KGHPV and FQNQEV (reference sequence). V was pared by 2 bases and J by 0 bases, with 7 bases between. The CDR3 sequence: CASSLGQSNTGQLYF. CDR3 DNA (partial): TGTGCCAGCAGTCTGGGACAGTCAAACACCGGGCAGCTCTAC.

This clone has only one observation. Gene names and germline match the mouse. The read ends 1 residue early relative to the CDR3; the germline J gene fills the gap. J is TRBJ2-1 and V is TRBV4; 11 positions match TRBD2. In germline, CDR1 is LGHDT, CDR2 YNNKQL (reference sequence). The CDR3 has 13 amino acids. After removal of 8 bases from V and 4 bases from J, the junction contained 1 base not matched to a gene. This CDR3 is CASDWGGYAEQFF. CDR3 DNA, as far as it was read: TGTGCCAGCGACTGGGGGGGGTATGCTGAGCAGTTC.

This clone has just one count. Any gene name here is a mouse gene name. The CDR3 loop reads CASSSGTVNTEVFF. Incomplete CDR3 DNA: TGTGCCAGCAGTAGCGGGACAGTCAACACAGAAGTCTTC. The rearrangement uses TRBV19 and TRBJ1-1, with TRBD1 matching over 7 bases. With the read ending 1 residue before the CDR3 end, the germline J gene is used to fill in that end. V lost 3 bases to trimming and J lost 2 bases; unmatched junction nucleotides: 4. The CDR3 contains 14 residues. CDR1 and CDR2 from the germline V gene are FNHDT and SITEND (reference sequence).

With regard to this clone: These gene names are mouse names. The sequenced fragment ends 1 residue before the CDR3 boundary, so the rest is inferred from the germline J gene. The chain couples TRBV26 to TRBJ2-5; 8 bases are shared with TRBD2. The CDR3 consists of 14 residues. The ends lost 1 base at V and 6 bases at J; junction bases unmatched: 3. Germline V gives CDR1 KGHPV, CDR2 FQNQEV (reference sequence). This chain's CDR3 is CASSLWGGGDTQYF. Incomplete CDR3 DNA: TGTGCCAGCAGTCTGTGGGGGGGCGGTGACACCCAGTAC.

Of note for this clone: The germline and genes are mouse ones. The CDR3 bases that were read are TGTGCCAGCAGCCCTACCTATAATTCGCCCCTCTAC. This sequence encodes CASSPTYNSPLY. The full CDR3 protein is CASSPTYNSPLYF. J is TRBJ1-6 and V is TRBV3; D is unresolved. The read halts 1 residue ahead of the CDR3 end, with the missing end drawn from the germline J gene. TRBJ1-6 is given ORF status, its function remaining uncertain. The length of the CDR3 is 13 residues. Germline V lookup: CDR1 SNHLY, CDR2 FYNGKV (reference sequence). V was cut by 5 bases and J by 2 bases, with 4 bases left in between.

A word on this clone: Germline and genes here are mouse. The CDR3 DNA, read in part, is TGTGCCTGGAGTCCGGGACGGACAGAAGTCTTC. Translated: CAWSPGRTEVF. The CDR3 in its entirety is CAWSPGRTEVFF. This chain connects TRBV31 to TRBJ1-1; D may be TRBD1 (5 bases). The read ends 1 residue before the CDR3 terminus; that terminus is restored from the germline J gene. V was cut by 1 base and J by 5 bases, with 8 bases left in between. Per the germline V gene, CDR1 is GKSSPN and CDR2 is SITVG. The CDR3 consists of 12 residues.

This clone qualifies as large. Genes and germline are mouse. The CDR3 spells CASSREGGVSYEQYF. The DNA read from the CDR3 is TGTGCCAGCTCTCGGGAGGGGGGGGTCTCCTATGAACAGTAC. The J gene is TRBJ2-7, the V gene TRBV12-1; D is perhaps TRBD2 (7 bases). The read finishes 1 residue shy of the CDR3 end, and the germline J gene is used to complete it. CDR3 length: 15 residues. Trimming stripped 2 bases from V and 0 bases from J, with 13 bases between. Germline values: CDR1 SGHSN, CDR2 HYEKVE. The full variable domain, completed using reference TRBV12-1 and TRBJ2-7, is DSGVVQSPRHIIKEKGGRSVLTCIPISGHSNVVWYQQTLGKELKFLIQHYEKVERDKGFLPSRFSVQQFDDYHSEMNMSALELEDSAMYFCASSREGGVSYEQYFGPGTRLTVL.

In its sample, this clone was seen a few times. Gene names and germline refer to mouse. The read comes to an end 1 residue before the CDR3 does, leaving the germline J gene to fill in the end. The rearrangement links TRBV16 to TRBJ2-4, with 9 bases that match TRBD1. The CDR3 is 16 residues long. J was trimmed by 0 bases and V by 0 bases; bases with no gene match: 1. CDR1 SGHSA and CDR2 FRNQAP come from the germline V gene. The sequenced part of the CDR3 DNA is TGTGCAAGCAGCTTAGAGGGACAGGGTAGTCAAAACACCTTGTAC. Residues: CASSLEGQGSQNTLY. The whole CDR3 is CASSLEGQGSQNTLYF.

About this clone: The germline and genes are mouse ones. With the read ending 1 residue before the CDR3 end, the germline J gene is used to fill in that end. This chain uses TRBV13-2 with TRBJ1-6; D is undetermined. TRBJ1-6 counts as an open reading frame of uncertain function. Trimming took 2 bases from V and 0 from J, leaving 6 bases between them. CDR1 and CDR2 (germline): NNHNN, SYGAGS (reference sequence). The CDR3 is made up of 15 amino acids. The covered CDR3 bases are TGTGCCAGCGGTGAGTACAATTCCTATAATTCGCCCCTCTAC. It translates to CASGEYNSYNSPLY. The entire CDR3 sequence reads CASGEYNSYNSPLYF.

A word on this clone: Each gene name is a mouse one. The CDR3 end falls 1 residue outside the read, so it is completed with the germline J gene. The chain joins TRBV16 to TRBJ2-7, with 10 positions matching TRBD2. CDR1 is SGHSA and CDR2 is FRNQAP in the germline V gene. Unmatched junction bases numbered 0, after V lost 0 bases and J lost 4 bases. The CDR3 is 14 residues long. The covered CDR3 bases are TGTGCAAGCAGCTTAGAACTGGGGGGGTATGAACAGTAC. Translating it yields CASSLELGGYEQY. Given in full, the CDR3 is CASSLELGGYEQYF.

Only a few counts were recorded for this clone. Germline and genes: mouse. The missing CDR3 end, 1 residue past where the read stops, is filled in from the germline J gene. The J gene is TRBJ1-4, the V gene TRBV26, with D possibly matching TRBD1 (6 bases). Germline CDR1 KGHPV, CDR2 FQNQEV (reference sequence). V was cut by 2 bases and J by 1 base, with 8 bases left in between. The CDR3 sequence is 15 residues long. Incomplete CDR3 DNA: TGTGCCAGCAGTCTGACAGGGACTTCCAACGAAAGATTATTT. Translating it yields CASSLTGTSNERLF. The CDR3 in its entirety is CASSLTGTSNERLFF.

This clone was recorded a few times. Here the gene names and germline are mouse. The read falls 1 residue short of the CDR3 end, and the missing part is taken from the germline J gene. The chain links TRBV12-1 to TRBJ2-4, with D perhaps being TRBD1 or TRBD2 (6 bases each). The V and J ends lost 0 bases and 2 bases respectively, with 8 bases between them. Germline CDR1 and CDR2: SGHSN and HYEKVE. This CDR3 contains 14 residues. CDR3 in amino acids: CASSLAGAQNTLYF. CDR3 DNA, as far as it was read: TGTGCCAGCTCTCTCGCGGGGGCTCAAAACACCTTGTAC.

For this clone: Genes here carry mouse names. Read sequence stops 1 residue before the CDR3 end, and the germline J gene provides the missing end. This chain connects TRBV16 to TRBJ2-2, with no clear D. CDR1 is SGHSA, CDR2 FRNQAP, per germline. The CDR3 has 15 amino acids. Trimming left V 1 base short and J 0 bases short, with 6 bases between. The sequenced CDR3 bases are TGTGCAAGCAGCTTAGTTCAAACAAACACCGGGCAGCTCTAC. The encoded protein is CASSLVQTNTGQLY. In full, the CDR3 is CASSLVQTNTGQLYF.

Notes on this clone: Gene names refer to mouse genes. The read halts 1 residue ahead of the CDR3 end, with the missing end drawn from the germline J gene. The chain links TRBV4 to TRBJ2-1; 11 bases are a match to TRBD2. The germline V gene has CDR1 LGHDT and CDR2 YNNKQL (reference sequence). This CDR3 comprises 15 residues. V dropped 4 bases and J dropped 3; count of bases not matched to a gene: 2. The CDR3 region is CASSSDWGGYAEQFF. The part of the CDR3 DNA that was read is TGTGCCAGCAGCTCCGACTGGGGGGGCTATGCTGAGCAGTTC.

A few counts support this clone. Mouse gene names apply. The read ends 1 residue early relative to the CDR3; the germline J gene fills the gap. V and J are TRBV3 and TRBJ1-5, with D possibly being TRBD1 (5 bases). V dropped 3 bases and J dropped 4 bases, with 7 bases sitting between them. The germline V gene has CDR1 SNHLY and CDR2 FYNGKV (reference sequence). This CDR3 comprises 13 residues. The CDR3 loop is CASSFRGNQAPLF. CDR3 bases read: TGTGCCAGCAGCTTTCGGGGGAACCAGGCTCCGCTT.

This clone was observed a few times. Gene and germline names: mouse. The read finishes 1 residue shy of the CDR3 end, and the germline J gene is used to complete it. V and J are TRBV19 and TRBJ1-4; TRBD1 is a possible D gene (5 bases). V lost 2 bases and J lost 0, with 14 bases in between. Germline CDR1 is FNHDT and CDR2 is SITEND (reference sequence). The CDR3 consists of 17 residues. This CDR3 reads CASSIGGFPFSNERLFF. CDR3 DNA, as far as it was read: TGTGCCAGCAGTATTGGGGGTTTCCCCTTTTCCAACGAAAGATTATTT.

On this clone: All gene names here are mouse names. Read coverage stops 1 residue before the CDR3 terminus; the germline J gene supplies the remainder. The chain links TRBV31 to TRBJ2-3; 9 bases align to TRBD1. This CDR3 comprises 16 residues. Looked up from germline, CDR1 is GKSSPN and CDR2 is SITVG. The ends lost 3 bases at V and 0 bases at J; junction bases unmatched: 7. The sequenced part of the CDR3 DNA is TGTGCCTGGAGCCTCCGGACAGGGGAGAGTGCAGAAACGCTGTAT. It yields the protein CAWSLRTGESAETLY. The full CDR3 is CAWSLRTGESAETLYF.